The clone carrying this TCR beta chain was counted only a few times. Antigen specificity is unknown. Use of 60 Vbeta and 13 Jbeta primers characterized the PCR. TCRdb keeps only in-frame clones here, not all; method: immunoSEQ multiplex PCR. The top ten hold 1.6% of the sample, which has around 200,000 clones, roughly four fifths seen once. The germline CDR1 and CDR2 sequences are SGHDT and YYEEEE. The ends lost 2 bases at V and 7 bases at J; junction bases unmatched: 11. The CDR3 length is 16 residues. The data were taken from a study of cytomegalovirus exposure and HLA in healthy donors. Study results and caveats: In a later analysis, at a false discovery rate of 0.05, 17,000 or so TCR beta sequences were associated with HLA alleles. Relative to the approximately 670-donor mean, N-insertions were reportedly fewer in an Asian-associated ancestry cluster in a later analysis.

What was sequenced was PBMCs. V gene TRBV5-6 combines with J gene TRBJ1-5, with 8 nucleotides matching TRBD1. The clonotype comes from a man in his fifties or sixties in good health and CMV-seronegative. CDR3 nucleotides: TGTGCCAGCAGCTTCGCCTCGACAGGGGTCGGCCAGCCCCAGCATTTT. This translates into CASSFASTGVGQPQHF.